This T cell receptor beta chain originates from a study of molecular identifiers for immune sequencing clone quantification. This clonotype was detected ten times or more. The CDR3 has 14 residues. Germline V CDR1 and CDR2: DFQATT, SNEGSKA (reference sequence). The V end was cut by 3 bases, the J end by 2 bases, with 14 bases between. As previously described, bulk TCR libraries were made using listed TCR primers. TCRdb ran MiXCR on the PCR reads and lists one entry per CDR3 protein. This sample has around 25,000 distinct CDR3 sequences, with more than 15% found just once. Using a CD8+CD4-CCR7+CD45RA+ phenotype, naive CD8 T cells were sorted.

The chain recombines TRBV20-1 with TRBJ2-7; D could derive from TRBD1 or TRBD2 (5 bases each). Sequencing used naive CD8+ T cells from blood, with Jurkat cell RNA spiked in. This sample's subset: FACS-sorted CD8+CD4-CCR7+CD45RA+ naive T cells. The source is a human donor in good health. Some libraries in this study had Jurkat cell RNA spiked in. CDR3 DNA: TGCAGTGCTAGTAGGGACGTCACCGCCTACGAGCAGTACTTC. It is translated as CSASRDVTAYEQYF.